The 27 T cell receptor beta chains listed next were all sequenced from one sample in a study of T cells in localized non-small cell lung cancer. The repertoire was sequenced with immunoSEQ multiplex PCR; TCRdb's copy has only in-frame clones and lacks some. Here the sample spans some 54,000 clones, less than 85% being singletons. The sequencing used PBMCs, collected before any cancer treatment. These receptors were collected from a woman aged 35-75 years with stage II lung adenocarcinoma.

In this sample, this clone turned up once. The V call is TRBV7-2, the J call TRBJ1-6; D gene ambiguous. The V and J ends lost 3 bases and 5 bases respectively, with 8 bases between them. This CDR3 region has 14 residues. Germline V lookup: CDR1 SGHTA, CDR2 FQGNSA. DNA for the CDR3: TGTGCCAGCAGCTTTATGGTGGATAATTCACCCCTCCACTTT. Translation: CASSFMVDNSPLHF.

The chain carries TRBV4-1 and TRBJ1-1; D ambiguous. The CDR3 is made up of 16 amino acids. Trimming stripped 0 bases from V and 2 bases from J, with 13 bases between. The germline gives CDR1 MGHRA, CDR2 YSYEKL. The CDR3 here is CASSQDFTDPNTEAFF. The CDR3 DNA sequence: TGCGCCAGCAGCCAAGATTTCACGGACCCTAACACTGAAGCTTTCTTT.

The chain links TRBV18 to TRBJ1-3, with a weak D call TRBD1 (5 bases). Per germline, CDR1 KGHSH and CDR2 LQKENI. V was clipped by 5 bases and J by 2 bases, with 16 bases between them. The CDR3 contains 16 residues. The CDR3 sequence: CASSYDGGFAGNTIYF. CDR3 nucleotides: TGTGCCAGCTCATATGACGGGGGATTTGCTGGAAACACCATATATTTT.

This clone was recorded a few times. In DNA form, the CDR3 reads TGCGCCAGCAGCCAAGTCACGTCGGGGCCCTATGGCTACACCTTC. It yields the protein CASSQVTSGPYGYTF. The J gene is TRBJ1-2, the V gene TRBV4-3; TRBD1 might be the D (5 bases). The CDR3 sequence is 15 residues long. Germline assignment: CDR1 LGHNA and CDR2 YSLEER. The ends were cut back, 1 base at V and 4 bases at J, with 13 bases in the middle.

V usage is TRBV6-1 and J usage is TRBJ2-7, with D perhaps given as TRBD1 or TRBD2 (6 bases each). The CDR3 length is 13 residues. With 11 bases removed from V and 3 bases from J, the gap between germline ends came to 17 bases. Looked up from germline, CDR1 is MNHNS and CDR2 is SASEGT. CDR3 DNA sequence: TGTGCCGCTGGGGGGACAAGGGTCTACGAGCAGTACTTC. Encoded protein: CAAGGTRVYEQYF.

This clone has a single count. This chain uses TRBV9 with TRBJ2-1; D uncertain. Trimming pared 4 bases from V and 9 bases from J, leaving 11 bases between. The CDR3 covers 12 residues. Per the germline V gene, CDR1 is SGDLS and CDR2 is YYNGEE. CDR3 in amino acids: CASSPAPGEQFF. In DNA form, the CDR3 reads TGTGCCAGCAGCCCCGCGCCGGGTGAGCAGTTCTTC.

V gene TRBV5-1 combines with J gene TRBJ2-1; the match to TRBD2 covers 8 bases. Per the germline V gene, CDR1 is SGHRS and CDR2 is YFSETQ. The V segment lost 6 bases and the J segment 2 bases; nucleotides outside the gene matches: 7. The length of the CDR3 is 15 residues. In nucleotides, the CDR3 is TGCGCCAGCACCCGGGAGGGACTTACCTACAATGAGCAGTTCTTC. This sequence encodes CASTREGLTYNEQFF.

The V gene is TRBV5-1, the J gene TRBJ2-5, with 9 bases matching TRBD1. With 4 bases clipped from V and 4 bases from J, the junction kept 5 bases outside the gene matches. This CDR3 is 14 amino acids long. Per germline, CDR1 SGHRS and CDR2 YFSETQ. CDR3 in amino acids: CASSTGQGRETQYF. In nucleotides, the CDR3 is TGCGCCAGCAGCACCGGACAGGGGAGAGAGACCCAGTACTTC.

The CDR3 sequence is CASSITGMNTEAFF. Written as DNA, the CDR3 is TGTGCCAGTAGTATAACTGGAATGAACACTGAAGCTTTCTTT. This sequence joins TRBV19 and TRBJ1-1; the D is unclear. Germline V gene lookup returns CDR1 LNHDA and CDR2 SQIVND (reference sequence). The CDR3 spans 14 residues. V lost 2 bases to trimming and J lost 0 bases, with 7 bases between them. Filled out from reference TRBV19 and TRBJ1-1, the complete variable domain reads DGGITQSPKYLFRKEGQNVTLSCEQNLNHDAMYWYRQDPGQGLRLIYYSQIVNDFQKGDIAEGYSVSREKKESFPLTVTSAQKNPTAFYLCASSITGMNTEAFFGQGTRLTVV.

V is TRBV11-1 and J is TRBJ1-4, with TRBD1 identical over 9 bases. The J segment lost 2 bases and the V segment lost 5 bases, leaving 3 bases of the junction unmatched. Per germline, CDR1 SGHAT and CDR2 FQDESV (reference sequence). The CDR3 length is 15 residues. CDR3 in DNA: TGTGCCAGCAGCAAACAGGGGGCGACTAATGAAAAACTGTTTTTT. This gives the protein CASSKQGATNEKLFF. The complete variable domain, with remaining parts taken from reference TRBV11-1 and TRBJ1-4, reads EAEVAQSPRYKITEKSQAVAFWCDPISGHATLYWYRQILGQGPELLVQFQDESVVDDSQLPKDRFSAERLKGVDSTLKIQPAELGDSAMYLCASSKQGATNEKLFFGSGTQLSVL.

CDR3 DNA sequence: TGTGCCAGCAGTCCTACACCGAACACTGAAGCTTTCTTT. Protein: CASSPTPNTEAFF. The chain combines TRBV6-5 with TRBJ1-1; D remains ambiguous. The germline V gene has CDR1 MNHEY and CDR2 SVGAGI. This CDR3 is 13 amino acids long. The V and J ends lost 5 bases and 1 base respectively, with 8 bases between them.

This chain connects TRBV19 to TRBJ1-5; TRBD1 agrees at 7 bases. The V gene's germline CDR1 is LNHDA and CDR2 SQIVND (reference sequence). Losses at the gene ends were 2 bases for V and 11 bases for J; bases not matched to a gene: 6. This CDR3 is built from 13 residues. As DNA, the CDR3 is TGTGCCAGTAGTATATCGGCAGGACAGGCCCAGCATTTT. As protein: CASSISAGQAQHF.

For this clone: Sequence at one end of the junction differs from germline and may be a read error. This chain links TRBV7-7 with TRBJ2-2, with a tentative D call TRBD1 (6 bases). The CDR3 covers 18 residues. Looked up from germline, CDR1 is SSHAT and CDR2 is FNYEAQ (reference sequence). CDR3 protein: CASSLGFPGTTNTGELFF. The CDR3 nucleotides read TGTGCTAGCAGCTTAGGCTTTCCCGGGACAACAAACACCGGGGAGCTGTTTTTT.

V usage is TRBV11-2 and J usage is TRBJ1-2; D unclear. V lost 5 bases to trimming and J lost 7 bases, with 11 bases between them. CDR3 length: 12 amino acids. Germline CDR1 is SGHAT and CDR2 is FQNNGV. CDR3 sequence reads: CASSNPSSGYTF. CDR3 coding DNA: TGTGCCAGCAGCAACCCAAGCAGTGGCTACACCTTC.

The gene calls are TRBV7-9 and TRBJ2-6; no clear D gene. Trimming removed 5 bases from V and 0 bases from J, with 14 bases in between. Germline lookup yields CDR1 SEHNR and CDR2 FQNEAQ (reference sequence). The CDR3 sequence is 17 residues long. The CDR3 region is CASSPTGMSSGANVLTF. DNA of the CDR3: TGTGCCAGCAGCCCCACTGGAATGAGCTCTGGGGCCAACGTCCTGACTTTC.

The V call is TRBV11-2, the J call TRBJ1-2; TRBD1 matches 7 bases. V shed 5 bases and J 4 bases; nucleotides not matched to a gene: 1. Germline CDR1 and CDR2: SGHAT and FQNNGV. CDR3 length: 12 residues. Here the CDR3 DNA reads TGTGCCAGCAGCCGGGACAGCTATGGCTACACCTTC. Translating it yields CASSRDSYGYTF.

This clone was seen once. The chain employs TRBV19 and TRBJ1-2; D is undetermined. Between the trimmed V and J ends, which lost 7 bases and 8 bases, there was a span of 20 bases. CDR1 is LNHDA, CDR2 SQIVND, per germline (reference sequence). This CDR3 contains 14 residues. CDR3 in amino acids: CASKERETPGGYTF. The CDR3 DNA follows: TGTGCCAGTAAGGAACGTGAGACGCCGGGGGGCTACACCTTC.

This clone was counted once. This CDR3 is CASSHGGGGPGELFF. CDR3 in DNA: TGTGCCAGCAGCCACGGAGGGGGCGGCCCCGGGGAGCTGTTTTTT. This rearrangement joins TRBV4-2 to TRBJ2-2, with D perhaps matching TRBD1 (7 bases). The V and J ends lost 3 bases and 6 bases respectively, with 14 bases between them. The CDR3 is 15 residues long. Germline V gene sequence: CDR1 LGHNA, CDR2 YNFKEQ.

This rearrangement joins TRBV6-5 to TRBJ1-1, with D unclear. The CDR3 is made up of 14 amino acids. Between the trimmed V and J ends, which lost 8 bases and 3 bases, there was a span of 16 bases. Germline V gene lookup returns CDR1 MNHEY and CDR2 SVGAGI. The CDR3: CASCADGRYTEAFF. For the CDR3, the DNA is TGTGCCAGCTGTGCAGACGGTAGATACACTGAAGCTTTCTTT.

The rearrangement links TRBV7-3 to TRBJ2-7; TRBD1 might be the D (5 bases). The germline V gene has CDR1 SGHTA and CDR2 FQGTGA. Trimming cost V 5 bases and J 1 base, with 15 bases left between them. The CDR3 runs to 15 residues. The CDR3 nucleotides read TGTGCCAGCAGCCAAGGGGCAGGGCTTTCCTACGAGCAGTACTTC. Translation: CASSQGAGLSYEQYF.

The chain uses TRBV7-2 and TRBJ1-4; TRBD1 is a possible D gene (6 bases). The CDR3 has 16 amino acids. The germline V gene encodes CDR1 SGHTA and CDR2 FQGNSA. Trimming pared 1 base from V and 3 bases from J, leaving 12 bases between. The CDR3 bases are TGTGCCAGCAGCTTAGTACAGGGACTGGCTAATGAAAAACTGTTTTTT. It translates to CASSLVQGLANEKLFF.

The J gene is TRBJ1-5, the V gene TRBV6-6, with a possible D match to TRBD1 (5 bases). Trimming removed 3 bases at V and 4 bases at J, with 7 bases between. The length of the CDR3 is 13 residues. Germline CDR1 and CDR2: MNHNY and SVGAGI (reference sequence). The CDR3 loop reads CASSYGANQPQHF. CDR3 sequence (DNA): TGTGCCAGCAGTTATGGGGCAAATCAGCCCCAGCATTTT.

V is TRBV6-5 and J is TRBJ1-4; 7 bases fit TRBD1. J lost 6 bases, V lost 4 bases, and 2 bases had no gene match. The CDR3 is made up of 13 amino acids. The V gene's germline CDR1 is MNHEY and CDR2 SVGAGI. This CDR3 is CASSWTGDEKLFF. Here the CDR3 DNA reads TGTGCCAGCAGTTGGACAGGCGATGAAAAACTGTTTTTT.

The V call is TRBV30, the J call TRBJ1-5; D remains unclear. The CDR3 has 12 amino acids. Germline-derived CDR1 and CDR2 are GTSNPN and SVGIG (reference sequence). V was pared by 1 base and J by 5 bases, with 6 bases between. CDR3 in DNA: TGTGCCTGGAGTGGTATGGATCAGCCCCAGCATTTT. This encodes CAWSGMDQPQHF.

The chain employs TRBV4-1 and TRBJ1-2; D may be TRBD1 (6 bases). Trimming stripped 0 bases from V and 3 bases from J, with 17 bases between. The germline V gene has CDR1 MGHRA and CDR2 YSYEKL. The CDR3 is 17 amino acids. Here the CDR3 reads CASSQDIGGGGYYGYTF. The CDR3 DNA reads TGCGCCAGCAGCCAAGACATTGGGGGGGGCGGTTACTATGGCTACACCTTC.

This clone was counted once. This chain joins TRBV15 and TRBJ1-5; D unclear. V shed 1 base and J shed 7 bases, with 8 bases lying between them. The CDR3 spans 13 residues. The germline CDR1 and CDR2 sequences are LNHNV and YYDKDF (reference sequence). The CDR3 sequence: CATSRVRGQPQHF. CDR3 nucleotides: TGTGCCACCAGCAGAGTACGAGGGCAGCCCCAGCATTTT.

This sequence joins TRBV7-8 and TRBJ2-3, with 9 bases aligning to TRBD1. CDR3 length: 16 amino acids. J gave up 1 base and V 6 bases, and 8 bases lay outside the gene matches. Germline V lookup: CDR1 SGHVS, CDR2 FQNEAQ. The CDR3 nucleotides are TGTGCCAGCAGTCAGCACGGGACAGGGCGCACAGATACGCAGTATTTT. Protein product: CASSQHGTGRTDTQYF. The full variable domain, with the rest looked up from reference TRBV7-8 and TRBJ2-3, is GAGVSQSPRYKVAKRGQDVALRCDPISGHVSLFWYQQALGQGPEFLTYFQNEAQLDKSGLPSDRFFAERPEGSVSTLKIQRTQQEDSAVYLCASSQHGTGRTDTQYFGPGTRLTVL.